Shown below are 16 T cell receptor beta chains from a single sample sequenced in a study of blood T cells in healthy people across ages. A second about 6 to 12 cycle PCR used barcoded and J-beta primers. MiXCR was run by TCRdb on the 5' RACE reads, yielding one entry per CDR3 protein. The table includes 1.5 million to 2 million distinct CDR3 sequences, 30% to 40% detected once. The sample taken for sequencing was blood. The source is a woman aged 30 to 39 in good health.

This clonotype was counted between two and nine times. A clone one base away is much larger, so this may be a read error. The chain carries TRBV20-1 and TRBJ2-4; no firm D call. This CDR3 has 13 residues. V lost 8 bases to trimming and J lost 7 bases, with 18 bases between them. Looked up from germline, CDR1 is DFQATT and CDR2 is SNEGSKA (reference sequence). The DNA for the CDR3 is TGCAGTCCAGGAGATGGCTTTAGCAACATTCAGTACTTC. Protein product: CSPGDGFSNIQYF.

V usage is TRBV5-4 and J usage is TRBJ2-7, with 10 bases identical to TRBD1. The CDR3 extends over 15 amino acids. Germline trimming cut 1 base from V and 3 bases from J; bases unmatched to any gene: 4. Per germline, CDR1 SGHNT and CDR2 YYREEE (reference sequence). Here the CDR3 reads CASSLWGTGDYEQYF. The CDR3, as DNA: TGTGCCAGCAGCTTGTGGGGGACAGGGGACTACGAGCAGTACTTC.

In its sample, this clonotype was seen a few times. The chain carries TRBV27 and TRBJ2-3, with D perhaps matching TRBD1 (6 bases). V was clipped by 4 bases and J by 3 bases, with 14 bases between them. The CDR3 covers 15 residues. Germline V gene data show CDR1 as MNHEY and CDR2 as SMNVEV (reference sequence). CDR3 DNA: TGTGCCAGCAGTTCAATCCCCACAGGGACAGATACGCAGTATTTT. This sequence encodes CASSSIPTGTDTQYF.

This clonotype was counted only a few times. This chain connects TRBV3-1 to TRBJ2-3; 13 positions match TRBD2. The CDR3 runs to 16 residues. Germline V CDR1 and CDR2: LGHDT, YNNKEL (reference sequence). The junction had 8 bases not matched to a gene; V was cut back by 4 bases and J by 7 bases. CDR3 DNA sequence: TGTGCCAGCAGCCCACCCACTAGCGGGGGGGCTTATACGCAGTATTTT. Protein sequence: CASSPPTSGGAYTQYF.

The genes are TRBV20-1 and TRBJ2-1, with 8 bases matching TRBD1. Looked up from germline, CDR1 is DFQATT and CDR2 is SNEGSKA (reference sequence). With 8 bases clipped from V and 5 bases from J, the junction kept 11 bases outside the gene matches. The CDR3 runs 14 residues. CDR3 loop: CSLIRQGRNNEQFF. The CDR3, as DNA: TGCAGTCTGATCAGACAGGGGAGGAACAATGAGCAGTTCTTC.

The chain joins TRBV4-2 to TRBJ2-3, with TRBD2 identical over 9 bases. CDR1 and CDR2 from the germline V gene are LGHNA and YNFKEQ. J gave up 4 bases and V 0 bases, and 5 bases lay outside the gene matches. The CDR3 spans 16 residues. CDR3 amino acids: CASSQDWIAGADTQYF. CDR3 in DNA: TGTGCCAGCAGCCAAGACTGGATAGCGGGAGCAGATACGCAGTATTTT.

This chain's CDR3 is CASSGQGPLTYEQYF. For the CDR3, the DNA is TGTGCCAGCAGCGGACAGGGGCCCCTTACCTACGAGCAGTACTTC. The chain joins TRBV21-1 to TRBJ2-7; the table calls TRBD1, which could not be checked here. TRBV21-1 is assigned pseudogene status. This CDR3 region has 15 residues.

As for this clonotype: The junction differs from germline at one of its ends, possibly a read error. This chain uses TRBV28 with TRBJ1-1; D not certain. Germline V gene data show CDR1 as MDHEN and CDR2 as SYDVKM. This CDR3 spans 14 amino acids. This chain's CDR3 is CASSLGYPVTGAFF. DNA for the CDR3: TGTGCCAGCAGTTTAGGCTATCCGGTAACTGGAGCTTTCTTT. Variable domain in full (rest from reference TRBV28 and TRBJ1-1): DVKVTQSSRYLVKRTGEKVFLECVQDMDHENMFWYRQDPGLGLRLIYFSYDVKMKEKGDIPEGYSVSREKKERFSLILESASTNQTSMYLCASSLGYPVTGAFFGQGTRLTVV.

As concerns this clonotype: This may be a read error, as it is one base from a much larger clone. This chain joins TRBV14 and TRBJ2-1, with 7 nucleotides matching TRBD2. Judging by the DNA end, TRBJ2-7 fits better; the J call may be wrong. The germline gives CDR1 SGHDN, CDR2 FVKESK. The CDR3 extends over 14 amino acids. In nucleotides, the CDR3 is TGTGCCAGCAGCCAAGTTGGGAGGGGCAATGAGCAGTACTTC. Protein sequence: CASSQVGRGNEQYF.

The V call is TRBV11-3, the J call TRBJ2-4, with D tentatively TRBD2 (5 bases). The CDR3 extends over 19 amino acids. Trimming cost V 7 bases and J 0 bases, with 25 bases left between them. Germline values: CDR1 SGHNT, CDR2 YENEEA. The DNA for the CDR3 is TGTGCCAGCATCCTATTCCGGGAAAAACTCTTCTCAGCCAAAAACATTCAGTACTTC. It is translated as CASILFREKLFSAKNIQYF.

This chain uses TRBV7-2 with TRBJ2-3; D is perhaps TRBD2 (5 bases). V was clipped by 8 bases and J by 0 bases, with 18 bases between them. The CDR3 has 16 residues. Germline assignment: CDR1 SGHTA and CDR2 FQGNSA. This CDR3 is CASGPRGSSSTDTQYF. The CDR3, as DNA: TGTGCCAGCGGACCCCGGGGTTCTTCTAGCACAGATACGCAGTATTTT.

V usage is TRBV4-1 and J usage is TRBJ1-2; the D is unclear. The CDR3 is 15 amino acids. Germline loops: CDR1 MGHRA, CDR2 YSYEKL. The V end was cut by 3 bases, the J end by 0 bases, with 11 bases between. CDR3 bases: TGCGCCAGCAGCCAGCTACGGACGGCTAACTATGGCTACACCTTC. It codes for CASSQLRTANYGYTF.

This clonotype was seen more than once but under ten times. The rearrangement links TRBV29-1 to TRBJ2-1; the D is unclear. Trimming removed 6 bases from V and 1 base from J, with 7 bases in between. In germline, CDR1 is SQVTM, CDR2 ANQGSEA. The CDR3 contains 12 residues. CDR3 region: CSVFGSYNEQFF. In DNA, the CDR3 is TGCAGCGTCTTCGGGTCCTACAATGAGCAGTTCTTC.

The chain recombines TRBV11-2 with TRBJ2-1; 16 bases agree with TRBD2. Germline CDR1 and CDR2: SGHAT and FQNNGV. This CDR3 has 16 amino acids. J gave up 5 bases and V 6 bases, and 4 bases lay outside the gene matches. DNA for the CDR3: TGTGCCAGCAGTCCGGGACTAGCGGGAGGGGACAATGAGCAGTTCTTC. Its protein product is CASSPGLAGGDNEQFF.

This clonotype turned up a few times. The chain carries TRBV28 and TRBJ2-6; 7 positions agree with TRBD1. CDR1 and CDR2 from the germline V gene are MDHEN and SYDVKM. Trimming took 6 bases from V and 4 from J; bases not matched to a gene: 6. This CDR3 region has 15 residues. CDR3 amino acids: CASSLGTVGANVLTF. The DNA of the CDR3 is TGTGCCAGCAGCCTAGGGACAGTGGGGGCCAACGTCCTGACTTTC. Supplemented by reference TRBV28 and TRBJ2-6, the full variable domain reads DVKVTQSSRYLVKRTGEKVFLECVQDMDHENMFWYRQDPGLGLRLIYFSYDVKMKEKGDIPEGYSVSREKKERFSLILESASTNQTSMYLCASSLGTVGANVLTFGAGSRLTVL.

In this sample, this clonotype turned up a few times. This rearrangement joins TRBV7-9 to TRBJ2-3, with D possibly being TRBD2 (6 bases). This CDR3 region has 16 residues. Germline V gene sequence: CDR1 SEHNR, CDR2 FQNEAQ (reference sequence). The V and J ends lost 3 bases and 2 bases respectively, with 15 bases between them. In nucleotides, the CDR3 is TGTGCCAGCAGCTTCGGGGGTCTACACCCCACAGATACGCAGTATTTT. Translated: CASSFGGLHPTDTQYF.